The following is a T cell receptor beta chain sequence with its context. What it binds is not known. These data originate in a study of cytomegalovirus exposure and HLA in healthy donors. Study-level results: Earlier findings revealed that most TCR beta V segments proved productive either about 87% or about 30% of the time. Specificity for CMV antigens was confirmed in vitro for a few of the CMV-associated chains. The study listed approximately 160 cytomegalovirus-associated TCR beta chains. Versus the approximately 700-donor mean, an Asian-associated ancestry cluster reportedly showed fewer N-insertions in a later analysis.

Both 60 Vbeta primers and 13 Jbeta primers went into the PCR. Sequenced by immunoSEQ multiplex PCR; TCRdb stores in-frame clones only, minus some. The sample yields around 94,000 clones, roughly four fifths seen once. This receptor was taken from a woman in her fifties or sixties in good health and CMV-seropositive. Sequencing input: PBMCs.

The CDR3 spells CASSYSDGGPNEQFF. CDR3 coding DNA: TGTGCCAGCAGTTATAGCGATGGGGGCCCCAATGAGCAGTTCTTC. The chain joins TRBV6-5 to TRBJ2-1; tentatively, D is TRBD1 (6 bases). The CDR3 runs to 15 residues. V lost 3 bases to trimming and J lost 6 bases, with 15 bases between them. CDR1 is MNHEY, CDR2 SVGAGI, per germline.